This TCR beta chain was sequenced in a study of tumor-infiltrating lymphocytes in primary liver carcinoma. Turning to the study itself: Surgeons resected the patients' primary liver carcinomas.

Starting material of 500 ng total RNA yielded TCR beta cDNA via a constant-region primer. Modified slightly, ARM-PCR produced TCR beta libraries over three nested multiplex PCR rounds. For 10 cycles apiece, the opening two PCR rounds ran with TRBV1-TRBV30 forward primers and a C-beta reverse primer. TCRdb reanalysed the multiplex PCR reads using MiXCR and keeps one entry per CDR3 protein. Among about 180,000 distinct CDR3 sequences listed, 50% to 75% were seen once. Researchers drew blood RNA from unsorted whole blood and extracted germline DNA as well. The germline V gene has CDR1 MNHNY and CDR2 SVGAGI (reference sequence). The V and J ends lost 9 bases and 9 bases respectively, with 12 bases between them. The CDR3 is 11 amino acids.

This sequence originates from a man aged 35 to 55 with primary liver carcinoma and hepatitis B virus infection. Sequencing was done on a sample of peripheral blood. This chain connects TRBV6-6 to TRBJ2-1, with D unresolved. CDR3 sequence (DNA): TGTGCCAGTAAAACCGTAGGTGAGCAGTTCTTC. Translated: CASKTVGEQFF.